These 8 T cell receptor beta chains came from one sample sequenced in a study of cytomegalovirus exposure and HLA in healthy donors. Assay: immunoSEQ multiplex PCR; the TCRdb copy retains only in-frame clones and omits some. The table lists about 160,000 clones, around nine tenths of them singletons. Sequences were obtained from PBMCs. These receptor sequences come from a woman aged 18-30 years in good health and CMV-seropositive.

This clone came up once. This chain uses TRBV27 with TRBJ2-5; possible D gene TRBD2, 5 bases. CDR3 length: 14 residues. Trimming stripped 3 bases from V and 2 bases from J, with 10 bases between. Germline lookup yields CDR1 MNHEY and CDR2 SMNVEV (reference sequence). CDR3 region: CASSLSSWQETQYF. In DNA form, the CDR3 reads TGTGCCAGCAGTTTGTCTAGCTGGCAAGAGACCCAGTACTTC.

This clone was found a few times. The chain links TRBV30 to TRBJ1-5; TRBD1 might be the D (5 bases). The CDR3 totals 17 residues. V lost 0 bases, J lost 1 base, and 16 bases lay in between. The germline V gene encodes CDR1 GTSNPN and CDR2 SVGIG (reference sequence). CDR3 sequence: CAWSVGLTGLSNQPQHF. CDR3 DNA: TGTGCCTGGAGTGTGGGGCTTACGGGACTCAGCAATCAGCCCCAGCATTTT.

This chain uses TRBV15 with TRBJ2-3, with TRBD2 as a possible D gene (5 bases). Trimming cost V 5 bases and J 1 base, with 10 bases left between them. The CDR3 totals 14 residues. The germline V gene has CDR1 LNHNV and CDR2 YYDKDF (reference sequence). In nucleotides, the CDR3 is TGTGCCACCAGCGCGATGGAGGGCACAGATACGCAGTATTTT. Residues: CATSAMEGTDTQYF.

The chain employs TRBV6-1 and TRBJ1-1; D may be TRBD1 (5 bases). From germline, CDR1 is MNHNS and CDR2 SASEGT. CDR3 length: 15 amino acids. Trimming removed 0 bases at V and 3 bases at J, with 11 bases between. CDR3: CASSEAQESYTEAFF. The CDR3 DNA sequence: TGTGCCAGCAGTGAAGCACAGGAATCGTACACTGAAGCTTTCTTT.

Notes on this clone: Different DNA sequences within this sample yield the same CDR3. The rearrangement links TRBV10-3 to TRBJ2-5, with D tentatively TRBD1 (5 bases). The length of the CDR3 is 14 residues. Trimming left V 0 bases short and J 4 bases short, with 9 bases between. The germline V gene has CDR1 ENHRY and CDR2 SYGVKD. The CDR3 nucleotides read TGTGCCATCAGTGAGTCGGGCCAGGGAGAGACCCAGTACTTC. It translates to CAISESGQGETQYF.

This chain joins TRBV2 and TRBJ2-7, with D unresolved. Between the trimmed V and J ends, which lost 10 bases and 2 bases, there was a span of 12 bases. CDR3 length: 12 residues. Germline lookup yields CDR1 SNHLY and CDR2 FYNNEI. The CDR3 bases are TGTGCCAAAGGAGCAGTAGCCTACGAGCAGTACTTC. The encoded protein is CAKGAVAYEQYF.

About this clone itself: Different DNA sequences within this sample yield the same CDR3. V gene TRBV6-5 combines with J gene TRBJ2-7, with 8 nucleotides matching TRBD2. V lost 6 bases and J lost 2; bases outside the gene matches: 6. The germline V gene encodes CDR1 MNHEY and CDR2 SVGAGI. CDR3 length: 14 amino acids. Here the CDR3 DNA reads TGTGCCAGCAGGGGTCTAGCGGGTCCCTACGAGCAGTACTTC. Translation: CASRGLAGPYEQYF.

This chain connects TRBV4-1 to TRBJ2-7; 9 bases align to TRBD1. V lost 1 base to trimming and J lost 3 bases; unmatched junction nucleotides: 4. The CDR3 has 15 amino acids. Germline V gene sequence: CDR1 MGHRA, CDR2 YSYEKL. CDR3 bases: TGCGCCAGCAGCCAAGCCCGGACAGGGGACTACGAGCAGTACTTC. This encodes CASSQARTGDYEQYF.